This TCR beta chain appears in the sequencing data of a study of cytomegalovirus exposure and HLA in healthy donors. Study at large: Researchers found that about four fifths of over 350 genotyped donors fell within the Caucasian-associated ancestry cluster. Whole-study findings and limits: Earlier results showed most TCR beta V segments being productive about 87% or about 30% of the time. What a later analysis reportedly showed was that an Asian-associated ancestry cluster had fewer N-insertions than the approximately 700-donor mean. Through in vitro validation, three CMV-associated chains were shown to be specific for CMV antigens.

This clone was observed a handful of times. Its antigen is still unknown. PCR was performed using 60 Vbeta and 13 Jbeta primers. The repertoire was sequenced with immunoSEQ multiplex PCR; TCRdb's copy has only in-frame clones and lacks some. Of fewer than 200,000 clones listed, 70% to 80% are singletons. Deletions cut 1 base from V and 3 bases from J, with 4 bases between. This CDR3 is 12 amino acids long. Per germline, CDR1 SGHRS and CDR2 YFSETQ. This chain links TRBV5-1 with TRBJ1-1; no reliable D call. Sequenced: PBMCs. This receptor was taken from a man aged 35-49 years in good health and CMV-seronegative. The CDR3 DNA is TGCGCCAGCAGCTTGCAGGACACTGAAGCTTTCTTT. Translation gives CASSLQDTEAFF.